The 19 T cell receptor beta chains below come from one sample, sequenced in a study of cytomegalovirus exposure and HLA in healthy donors. The data were produced by immunoSEQ multiplex PCR, yet TCRdb's version contains in-frame clones alone and is incomplete. The sample gives 120,000 to 150,000 clones, approximately 90% of which show up once; approximately 0.7% is in the top ten. The sample was PBMCs. The receptor source for this set is a man aged 18 to 30 in good health and CMV-seronegative.

V is TRBV6-6 and J is TRBJ1-4; 9 nucleotides match TRBD1. J gave up 8 bases and V 2 bases, and 0 bases lay outside the gene matches. The CDR3 runs to 13 residues. Germline V CDR1 and CDR2: MNHNY, SVGAGI (reference sequence). The CDR3 protein is CASSYGTGEKLFF. The CDR3 DNA reads as TGTGCCAGCAGTTACGGGACAGGGGAAAAACTGTTTTTT.

The rearrangement links TRBV5-1 to TRBJ2-5; D might be TRBD2 (6 bases). This CDR3 comprises 14 residues. Germline-derived CDR1 and CDR2 are SGHRS and YFSETQ. V was cut by 5 bases and J by 0 bases, with 11 bases left in between. CDR3 DNA sequence: TGCGCCAGCAGGGGTGGGACTCACCAAGAGACCCAGTACTTC. This codes for CASRGGTHQETQYF.

The chain combines TRBV7-8 with TRBJ1-4; tentatively, D is TRBD1 (5 bases). Looked up from germline, CDR1 is SGHVS and CDR2 is FQNEAQ. Trimming shortened V by 5 bases and J by 0 bases, and 13 bases separated the two germline ends. The CDR3 has 16 amino acids. The CDR3 spells CASSAYRFATNEKLFF. The CDR3 DNA follows: TGTGCCAGCAGCGCCTACAGGTTTGCAACTAATGAAAAACTGTTTTTT.

This sequence joins TRBV18 and TRBJ2-1; 14 bases are shared with TRBD2. Germline CDR1 is KGHSH and CDR2 is LQKENI. The CDR3 is 16 residues long. The ends lost 4 bases at V and 4 bases at J; junction bases unmatched: 3. CDR3 region: CASSLRTSGGYNEQFF. The CDR3 coding sequence is TGTGCCAGCTCACTCCGGACTAGCGGGGGGTACAATGAGCAGTTCTTC.

This chain uses TRBV29-1 with TRBJ2-5; 8 bases are shared with TRBD2. The CDR3 contains 15 residues. The ends lost 5 bases at V and 2 bases at J; junction bases unmatched: 10. Germline lookup yields CDR1 SQVTM and CDR2 ANQGSEA. The CDR3 DNA follows: TGCAGCGTTAGAGTGGCGGGAGGCCCACAAGAGACCCAGTACTTC. Protein sequence: CSVRVAGGPQETQYF.

This clone was recorded a few times. The chain has TRBV5-1 and TRBJ2-6; D not certain. The CDR3 is 14 amino acids. Germline values: CDR1 SGHRS, CDR2 YFSETQ. Trimming shortened V by 4 bases and J by 2 bases, and 7 bases separated the two germline ends. The CDR3, as DNA: TGCGCCAGCAGCGAAGCTGCTGGGGCCAACGTCCTGACTTTC. Amino acids: CASSEAAGANVLTF.

There are a few counts of this clone. This sequence joins TRBV2 and TRBJ1-5; the D gene is possibly TRBD1 (6 bases). Germline lookup yields CDR1 SNHLY and CDR2 FYNNEI. The CDR3 runs 12 residues. Trimming pared 7 bases from V and 3 bases from J, leaving 7 bases between. Written as DNA, the CDR3 is TGTGCCAGCAACAGGGACAATCAGCCCCAGCATTTT. Protein product: CASNRDNQPQHF.

V usage is TRBV7-8 and J usage is TRBJ2-4; 7 nucleotides align to TRBD1. The CDR3 totals 18 residues. Losses at the gene ends were 5 bases for V and 0 bases for J; bases not matched to a gene: 13. The germline V gene has CDR1 SGHVS and CDR2 FQNEAQ. The CDR3 sequence: CASSVSRGYRIAKNIQYF. The CDR3 DNA follows: TGTGCCAGCAGCGTCAGCAGGGGGTACAGAATAGCCAAAAACATTCAGTACTTC.

The rearrangement uses TRBV27 and TRBJ2-7; 7 bases are shared with TRBD1. CDR3 size: 14 residues. CDR1 is MNHEY, CDR2 SMNVEV, per germline (reference sequence). V lost 5 bases to trimming and J lost 8 bases; unmatched junction nucleotides: 12. This CDR3 is CASSETLRGFQQYF. Written as DNA, the CDR3 is TGTGCCAGCAGTGAAACCCTCAGGGGGTTCCAGCAGTACTTC.

V and J are TRBV18 and TRBJ2-7, with 7 bases matching TRBD1. CDR1 and CDR2 (germline): KGHSH, LQKENI. The trim removed 3 bases at V and 4 bases at J, leaving 3 bases unmatched. The CDR3 has 13 residues. In DNA form, the CDR3 reads TGTGCCAGCTCACCGGCAGGGGGTTACGAGCAGTACTTC. It encodes CASSPAGGYEQYF.

The table lists this clone with a few counts. CDR3 sequence reads: CASSRPRTGGDYGYTF. In DNA, the CDR3 is TGTGCCAGTAGTAGGCCCCGGACAGGGGGAGACTATGGCTACACCTTC. The rearrangement joins TRBV19 to TRBJ1-2; 10 bases line up with TRBD1. The CDR3 has 16 residues. The germline V gene has CDR1 LNHDA and CDR2 SQIVND (reference sequence). Losses at the gene ends were 4 bases for V and 3 bases for J; bases not matched to a gene: 8.

V and J are TRBV2 and TRBJ2-2, with 10 bases fitting TRBD2. There are 16 residues in the CDR3. Per germline, CDR1 SNHLY and CDR2 FYNNEI. The V segment lost 4 bases and the J segment 7 bases; nucleotides outside the gene matches: 9. The CDR3 loop is CASSGGASGRYGELFF. CDR3 sequence (DNA): TGTGCCAGCAGTGGCGGGGCTAGCGGGAGATACGGGGAGCTGTTTTTT.

The rearrangement links TRBV7-7 to TRBJ2-5; D not certain. The CDR3 runs 13 residues. Germline assignment: CDR1 SSHAT and CDR2 FNYEAQ (reference sequence). V gave up 4 bases and J gave up 2 bases, with 8 bases separating them. DNA of the CDR3: TGTGCCAGCAGCTGGCTAGAGCAAGAGACCCAGTACTTC. Protein product: CASSWLEQETQYF. The full variable domain, completed using reference TRBV7-7 and TRBJ2-5, is GAGVSQSPRYKVTKRGQDVTLRCDPISSHATLYWYQQALGQGPEFLTYFNYEAQPDKSGLPSDRFSAERPEGSISTLTIQRTEQRDSAMYRCASSWLEQETQYFGPGTRLLVL.

This chain connects TRBV28 to TRBJ2-7; 9 nucleotides line up with TRBD1. The CDR3 consists of 13 residues. Per the germline V gene, CDR1 is MDHEN and CDR2 is SYDVKM. J was trimmed by 2 bases and V by 8 bases; bases with no gene match: 4. The CDR3 is CASWGQGAYEQYV. CDR3 in DNA: TGTGCCAGCTGGGGACAGGGAGCCTACGAGCAGTACGTC.

This clone came up once. The J gene is TRBJ2-1, the V gene TRBV7-6; 9 bases agree with TRBD2. The V segment lost 2 bases and the J segment 9 bases; nucleotides outside the gene matches: 8. Germline V gives CDR1 SGHVS, CDR2 FNYEAQ. The CDR3 is made up of 15 amino acids. CDR3 residues: CASSLLGGGEGEQFF. In nucleotides, the CDR3 is TGTGCCAGCAGCTTACTTGGCGGGGGGGAGGGTGAGCAGTTCTTC.

The chain employs TRBV13 and TRBJ1-5; 8 nucleotides agree with TRBD1. V was pared by 5 bases and J by 7 bases, with 7 bases of the junction left unmatched. This CDR3 has 14 residues. CDR1 is PRHDT, CDR2 FYEKMQ, per germline (reference sequence). CDR3: CASSPRGRGQPQHF. Written as DNA, the CDR3 is TGTGCCAGCAGCCCCAGGGGGCGTGGGCAGCCCCAGCATTTT.

The rearrangement links TRBV5-1 to TRBJ2-5; 9 positions agree with TRBD1. V lost 1 base to trimming and J lost 5 bases; unmatched junction nucleotides: 6. This CDR3 is 15 amino acids long. Germline-derived CDR1 and CDR2 are SGHRS and YFSETQ. The DNA of the CDR3 is TGCGCCAGCAGCTTGCAAACAGGGGGCGCGGAGACCCAGTACTTC. This encodes CASSLQTGGAETQYF.

J is TRBJ1-2 and V is TRBV30; 7 bases align to TRBD1. Germline V CDR1 and CDR2: GTSNPN, SVGIG (reference sequence). The CDR3 runs 14 residues. J lost 7 bases, V lost 0 bases, and 8 bases had no gene match. Here the CDR3 reads CAWSVEGAGGGYTF. The CDR3 nucleotides are TGTGCCTGGAGTGTTGAGGGGGCTGGTGGTGGCTACACCTTC. Full variable domain (missing parts from reference TRBV30 and TRBJ1-2): SQTIHQWPATLVQPVGSPLSLECTVEGTSNPNLYWYRQAAGRGLQLLFYSVGIGQISSEVPQNLSASRPQDRQFILSSKKLLLSDSGFYLCAWSVEGAGGGYTFGSGTRLTVV.

J is TRBJ2-1 and V is TRBV4-1; 16 bases line up with TRBD2. J gave up 7 bases and V 4 bases, and 1 base lay outside the gene matches. The germline V gene has CDR1 MGHRA and CDR2 YSYEKL. CDR3 length equals 15 residues. CDR3 amino acids: CASSLGLAGGNEQFF. The CDR3 region has the DNA TGCGCCAGCAGCCTGGGACTAGCGGGAGGGAATGAGCAGTTCTTC.